Sequencing of this T cell receptor (beta chain) was carried out in a study of T-cell reconstitution after alpha-beta-depleted transplantation in children (dated by TCRdb to between 2015 and 2016). In terms of the full investigation: T-cell immune reconstitution after TCRalphabeta/CD19-depleted allogeneic hematopoietic cell transplantation in children was quantitatively tracked in the study by means of TCR repertoire profiling. General study outcomes and caveats: Over subsequent months, a decline in hyperexpanded clone frequencies was noted, and after one year, T-cell counts and TCRbeta diversity were mostly ascribed to newly produced T cells. The apparently early alphabetaT-cell count recovery about two months after transplant was reportedly dependent on only several hundred rapidly expanded clones derived from non-depleted graft cells. In some patients, the high TCRbeta diversity seen at day 60 was put down to recipient T cells and intrathymic progenitors that had survived conditioning.

The method was PCR. Sequencing relied on an Illumina HiSeq 2500. TCR libraries were prepared with molecular barcoding, using unique molecular identifiers to normalize TCRbeta repertoire quantification. TCRdb reanalyzed the raw reads on its own, using fastp at Q25 for trimming and MiXCR for clone calling, and kept in-frame beta chains. Rows with one shared CDR3 protein collapse into an entry with the most common genes and DNA. The sample table records tens of thousands of distinct CDR3 sequences; 15% to 18% of these occur just once. The ten biggest clones cover 15% to 20% of the sample. Regarding this clonotype: The antigen it binds to is not known. No much larger clone exists at a distance of one base, and base qualities are not known.

This sample's treatment or condition label indicates: allogeneic hematopoietic cell transplantation with graft depleted of TCRalphabeta T cells and CD19 B cells. The children who served as transplant recipients had been given grafts of TCRalphabeta/CD19-depleted allogeneic hematopoietic cells. Counted from cysteine to phenylalanine, this CDR3 has 18 amino acids. CDR3 DNA is the only sequence kept; it has 54 bases, read in frame from the first base. The germline V gene specifies SQVTM as CDR1 and ANQGSEA as CDR2. Trimming takes 1 base from V and 4 bases from J, and the germline ends sit 25 bases apart.

The source was PBMCs, mostly from graft donor cells, collected 180 days after TCRalphabeta/CD19-depleted stem cell transplant. This clonotype originated in a male patient between 2 and 10 years old who had a stem cell transplant for acute lymphoblastic leukemia, so the T cells may come from the graft donor. The sequence links TRBV29-1 to TRBJ1-1; TRBD1 is perhaps the D gene, given 6 matching bases. DNA sequence: TGCAGCGTTGAAGCCACCCGAATAACAGGGTTCGCTGGCACTGAAGCTTTCTTT. This is translated as CSVEATRITGFAGTEAFF.